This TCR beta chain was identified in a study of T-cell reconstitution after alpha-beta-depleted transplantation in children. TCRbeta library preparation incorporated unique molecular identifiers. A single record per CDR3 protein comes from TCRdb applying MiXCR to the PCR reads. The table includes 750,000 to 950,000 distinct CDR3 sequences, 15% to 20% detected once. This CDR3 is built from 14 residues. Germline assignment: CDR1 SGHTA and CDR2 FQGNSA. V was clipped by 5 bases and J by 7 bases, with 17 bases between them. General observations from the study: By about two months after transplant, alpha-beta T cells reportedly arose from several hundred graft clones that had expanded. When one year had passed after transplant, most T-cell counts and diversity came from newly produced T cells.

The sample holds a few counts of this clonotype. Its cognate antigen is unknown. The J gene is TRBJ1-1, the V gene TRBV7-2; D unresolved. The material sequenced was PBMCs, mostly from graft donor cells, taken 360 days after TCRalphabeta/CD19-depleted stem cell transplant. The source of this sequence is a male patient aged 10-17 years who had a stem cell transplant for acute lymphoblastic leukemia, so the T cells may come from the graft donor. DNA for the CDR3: TGTGCCAGCAGCCTCGGGCCATGGCGTGGTGAAGCTTTCTTT. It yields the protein CASSLGPWRGEAFF.